This T cell receptor (beta chain) was observed in a study of blood T cell repertoires in COVID-19. Study at large: Spain, Italy and the United States supplied samples that represented acute and convalescent COVID-19. Sources were T cells, B-cell-depleted T cells, or PBMCs; the material itself was cDNA or gDNA.

In the source study's methods: Reference gene primer amplification gave nucleated cell count estimates. Clones were read by immunoSEQ multiplex PCR, and TCRdb kept only the in-frame ones, dropping some. For V, J and clone size, that table is used; D and trimming come from the DNA. The table records roughly 250,000 clones, roughly 85% of them present only once. The germline V gene encodes CDR1 DFQATT and CDR2 SNEGSKA (reference sequence). CDR3 length: 14 amino acids. The J gene is TRBJ2-5, the V gene TRBV20-1, with TRBD1 identical over 9 bases. The end of the DNA fits TRBJ2-7 better, so the J call may be wrong. This TCR derives from a man aged 40-49 years with acute or convalescent COVID-19. Sequencing was carried out using peripheral blood. Here the CDR3 DNA reads TGCAGTGCTAGTCCCGGGACAGGGACCTACGAGCAGTACTTC. Translation gives CSASPGTGTYEQYF.